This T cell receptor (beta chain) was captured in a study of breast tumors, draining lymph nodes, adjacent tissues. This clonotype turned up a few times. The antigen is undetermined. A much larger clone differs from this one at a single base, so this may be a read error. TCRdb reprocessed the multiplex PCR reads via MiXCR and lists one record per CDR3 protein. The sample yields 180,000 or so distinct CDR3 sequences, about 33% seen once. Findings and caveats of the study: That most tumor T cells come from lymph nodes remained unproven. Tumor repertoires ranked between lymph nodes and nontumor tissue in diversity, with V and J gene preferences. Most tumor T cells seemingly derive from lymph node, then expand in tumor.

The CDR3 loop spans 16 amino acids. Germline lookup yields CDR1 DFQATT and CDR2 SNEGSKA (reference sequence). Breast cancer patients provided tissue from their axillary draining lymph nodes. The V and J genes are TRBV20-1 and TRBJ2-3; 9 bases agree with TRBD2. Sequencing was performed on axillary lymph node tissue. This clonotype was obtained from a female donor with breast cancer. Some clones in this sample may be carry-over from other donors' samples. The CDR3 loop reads CTIPGGASGAGDTQYF. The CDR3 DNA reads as TGCACCATACCCGGCGGGGCTAGCGGGGCTGGAGATACGCAGTATTTT.